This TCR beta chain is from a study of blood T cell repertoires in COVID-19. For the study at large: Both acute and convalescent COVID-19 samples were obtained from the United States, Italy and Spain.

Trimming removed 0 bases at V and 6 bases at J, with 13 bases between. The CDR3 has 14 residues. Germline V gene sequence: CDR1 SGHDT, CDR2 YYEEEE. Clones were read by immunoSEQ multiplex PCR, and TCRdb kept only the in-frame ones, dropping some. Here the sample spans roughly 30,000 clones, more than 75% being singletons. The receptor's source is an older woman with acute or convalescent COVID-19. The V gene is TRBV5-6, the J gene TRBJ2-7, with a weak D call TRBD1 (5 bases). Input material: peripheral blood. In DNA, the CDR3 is TGTGCCAGCAGCTTGGGGGCAGGGTACAGCGAGCAGTACTTC. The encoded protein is CASSLGAGYSEQYF.